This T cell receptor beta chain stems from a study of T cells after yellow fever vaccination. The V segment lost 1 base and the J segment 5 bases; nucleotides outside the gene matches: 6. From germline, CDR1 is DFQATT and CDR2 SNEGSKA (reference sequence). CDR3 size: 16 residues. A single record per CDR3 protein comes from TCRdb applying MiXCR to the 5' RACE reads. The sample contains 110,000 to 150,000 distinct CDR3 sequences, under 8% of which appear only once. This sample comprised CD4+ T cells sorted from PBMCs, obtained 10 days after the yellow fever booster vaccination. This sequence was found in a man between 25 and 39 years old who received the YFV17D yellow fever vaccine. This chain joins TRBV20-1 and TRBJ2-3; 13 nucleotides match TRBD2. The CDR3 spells CSARATSGRVVDTQYF. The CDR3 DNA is TGCAGTGCTAGAGCAACTAGCGGGAGGGTTGTAGATACGCAGTATTTT.